This TCR beta chain appears in the sequencing data of a study of blood T cell repertoires in COVID-19. The wider study: COVID-19 samples, acute and convalescent, were from the United States, Italy and Spain. From T cells, B-cell-depleted T cells, or PBMCs came the material, which was cDNA or gDNA.

Under the authors' procedure: Scientists estimated how many nucleated cells there were by amplifying reference gene primers. Sequenced by immunoSEQ multiplex PCR; TCRdb stores in-frame clones only, minus some. D and trimming come from the DNA, and the V and J calls and clone size come from that table. The table has approximately 350,000 clones, more than 75% seen once. One Seattle source followed patients from active infection through their disease course. Germline V gene lookup returns CDR1 ENHRY and CDR2 SYGVKD. Trimming at V came to 2 bases and at J to 3 bases, leaving 8 bases not matched to a gene. The CDR3 length is 16 residues.

The material sequenced was peripheral blood. J is TRBJ2-5 and V is TRBV10-3; 8 bases map to TRBD1. The receptor's source is a woman aged 45 to 65 with COVID-19, enrolled during active disease. The CDR3 protein is CAISETIQGGKETQYF. The CDR3 region has the DNA TGTGCCATCAGTGAGACTATACAGGGGGGAAAAGAGACCCAGTACTTC.